The 2 T cell receptor beta chains in this list originate from one sample, sequenced in a study of T cells in Graves' hyperthyroidism and ophthalmopathy. Amplified TCR beta CDR3 regions came from RNA transcripts. Researchers ran a first-round RT-PCR on the TCR CDR3 using the HTBI primer set. TCRdb ran MiXCR on the multiplex PCR reads and lists one entry per CDR3 protein. The sample holds a few hundred thousand distinct CDR3 sequences, more than 12% seen once. Specimen: blood. Receptor source: a woman aged 25 to 45 with Graves' hyperthyroidism.

This clonotype was counted many times. The chain links TRBV7-8 to TRBJ2-7, with D possibly being TRBD1 (6 bases). The germline V gene has CDR1 SGHVS and CDR2 FQNEAQ. V was clipped by 1 base and J by 6 bases, with 22 bases between them. CDR3 length equals 17 residues. The CDR3 loop is CASSLEALRHRVSEQYF. The CDR3, as DNA: TGTGCCAGCAGCTTAGAAGCCCTTAGGCACAGGGTCAGCGAGCAGTACTTC.

Only a few counts were recorded for this clonotype. CDR3 amino acids: CSVENTGELFF. DNA for the CDR3: TGCAGCGTTGAAAACACCGGGGAGCTGTTTTTT. The rearrangement links TRBV29-1 to TRBJ2-2; no clear D gene. In germline, CDR1 is SQVTM, CDR2 ANQGSEA. The CDR3 has 11 residues. Deletions cut 2 bases from V and 2 bases from J, with 0 bases between.